This passage covers 11 T cell receptor beta chains from one sample sequenced in a study of regulatory T cells in long-lasting Graves disease. CDR3-region Arm-PCR and iRepertoire HTBI primers produced the TCR beta libraries. From the multiplex PCR reads, TCRdb called clonotypes with MiXCR, one entry per CDR3 protein. The sample has around 460,000 distinct CDR3 sequences, around a fifth seen once. Sample time point: persistent/refractory GD, antithyroid drugs over 5 years with positive TRAb. Extracted PBMC RNA gave rise to the TCR library. Here the sequenced sample was peripheral blood mononuclear cells (PBMCs), taken when the disease was refractory, from a patient treated with antithyroid drugs. These receptors came from a female donor with Graves disease.

In its sample, this clonotype was seen many times. The CDR3 here is CASILLRDGRGNTEAFF. CDR3 nucleotide sequence: TGTGCCAGCATTCTCCTCCGGGACGGCAGGGGAAACACTGAAGCTTTCTTT. The chain joins TRBV6-1 to TRBJ1-1; perhaps TRBD1 as D (6 bases). Germline CDR1 and CDR2: MNHNS and SASEGT. The CDR3 runs to 17 residues. V gave up 7 bases and J gave up 2 bases, with 23 bases separating them.

The V gene is TRBV20-1, the J gene TRBJ2-7, with D perhaps TRBD1 (5 bases). Deletions cut 0 bases from V and 0 bases from J, with 6 bases between. Germline CDR1 and CDR2: DFQATT and SNEGSKA (reference sequence). This CDR3 has 13 amino acids. CDR3 nucleotide sequence: TGCAGTGCTAGAGAACAGGACTCCTACGAGCAGTACTTC. Its translation is CSAREQDSYEQYF.

This clonotype was counted at least ten times. V usage is TRBV20-1 and J usage is TRBJ2-7; TRBD1 aligns across 10 bases. V lost 5 bases to trimming and J lost 5 bases; unmatched junction nucleotides: 9. CDR1 and CDR2 (germline): DFQATT, SNEGSKA (reference sequence). This CDR3 contains 14 residues. DNA of the CDR3: TGCAGTGCTCAGCTGCCGGGACAGGGGAACGAGCAGTACTTC. It encodes CSAQLPGQGNEQYF.

This clonotype was detected many times. This chain uses TRBV6-5 with TRBJ2-7; D gene ambiguous. Germline V CDR1 and CDR2: MNHEY, SVGAGI. Trimming cost V 0 bases and J 4 bases, with 13 bases left between them. This CDR3 contains 15 residues. This CDR3 is CASSYSKGRGYEQYF. DNA of the CDR3: TGTGCCAGCAGTTACTCGAAGGGCCGTGGATACGAGCAGTACTTC.

This clonotype was recorded at least ten times. The chain is built from TRBV28 and TRBJ1-1; D is undetermined. In germline, CDR1 is MDHEN, CDR2 SYDVKM. V gave up 2 bases and J gave up 1 base, with 8 bases separating them. The CDR3 totals 14 residues. As DNA, the CDR3 is TGTGCCAGCAGTTTACCCAGCCCGAACACTGAAGCTTTCTTT. Translation: CASSLPSPNTEAFF. Filled out from reference TRBV28 and TRBJ1-1, the complete variable domain reads DVKVTQSSRYLVKRTGEKVFLECVQDMDHENMFWYRQDPGLGLRLIYFSYDVKMKEKGDIPEGYSVSREKKERFSLILESASTNQTSMYLCASSLPSPNTEAFFGQGTRLTVV.

The V and J genes are TRBV2 and TRBJ2-1, with a tentative D call TRBD2 (6 bases). This CDR3 region has 15 residues. Germline assignment: CDR1 SNHLY and CDR2 FYNNEI. V gave up 4 bases and J gave up 3 bases, with 13 bases separating them. The CDR3 sequence: CASSGPGGGYNEQFF. The CDR3 bases are TGTGCCAGCAGTGGCCCCGGGGGTGGCTACAATGAGCAGTTCTTC.

This clonotype was counted only a few times. The chain uses TRBV5-5 and TRBJ1-4; no firm D call. Trimming removed 5 bases at V and 4 bases at J, with 15 bases between. From germline, CDR1 is SGHKS and CDR2 YYEKEE (reference sequence). The CDR3 covers 15 residues. This CDR3 reads CASRAGSPNNEKLFF. The CDR3 DNA is TGTGCCAGCAGAGCGGGGAGCCCTAATAATGAAAAACTGTTTTTT.

The chain has TRBV28 and TRBJ2-3; tentatively, D is TRBD1 or TRBD2 (5 bases each). Trimming took off 7 bases at V and 5 bases at J, with 19 bases between the two ends. Germline CDR1 MDHEN, CDR2 SYDVKM. The CDR3 has 15 amino acids. CDR3 in amino acids: CASIRGRQKKDTQYF. CDR3 nucleotides: TGTGCCAGCATTCGGGGCCGACAGAAAAAAGATACGCAGTATTTT.

This clonotype has more than one count but fewer than ten. The rearrangement uses TRBV10-3 and TRBJ2-5, with D unresolved. CDR1 and CDR2 (germline): ENHRY, SYGVKD. The CDR3 covers 15 residues. V was cut by 3 bases and J by 3 bases, with 14 bases left in between. CDR3 nucleotide sequence: TGTGCCATCAGTGATGGCGGCCGTTCTAAAGAGACCCAGTACTTC. Its translation is CAISDGGRSKETQYF.

The CDR3 DNA sequence: TGTGCCAGTAGTCGCGCCCGGACAGGGGGAAATTCACCCCTCCACTTT. This gives the protein CASSRARTGGNSPLHF. The chain joins TRBV19 to TRBJ1-6, with TRBD1 identical over 10 bases. CDR1 is LNHDA and CDR2 is SQIVND in the germline V gene (reference sequence). The J segment lost 7 bases and the V segment lost 5 bases, leaving 8 bases of the junction unmatched. This CDR3 comprises 16 residues.

In DNA, the CDR3 is TGTGCCAGTAGTGCAAATCGCGACGGATATCAGCCCCAGCATTTT. Translated: CASSANRDGYQPQHF. V gene TRBV19 combines with J gene TRBJ1-5, with D unresolved. The germline V gene encodes CDR1 LNHDA and CDR2 SQIVND (reference sequence). With 5 bases removed from V and 5 bases from J, the gap between germline ends came to 16 bases. The CDR3 contains 15 residues.